Shown below are 24 T cell receptor beta chains from a single sample sequenced in a study of blood T cells in healthy people across ages. Alongside a J-beta primer mix, a sample-barcoded 5' primer served in a second PCR lasting roughly 7 to 11 cycles. Each CDR3 protein is one row after TCRdb ran MiXCR on the 5' RACE reads. Of hundreds of thousands of distinct CDR3 sequences in the sample, 56% were seen once. Sequencing input: blood. These receptor sequences come from a man aged 35 to 55 in good health.

The chain uses TRBV7-6 and TRBJ1-1, with a possible D match to TRBD1 (5 bases). The CDR3 sequence is 16 residues long. The V gene's germline CDR1 is SGHVS and CDR2 FNYEAQ. Trimming left V 5 bases short and J 4 bases short, with 20 bases between. CDR3 DNA sequence: TGTGCCAGCAGCCGACGGATCTCGGGGGAAGGCACTGAAGCTTTCTTT. It encodes CASSRRISGEGTEAFF.

This clonotype turned up a few times. J is TRBJ2-5 and V is TRBV7-2; the D gene is possibly TRBD1 (6 bases). Germline values: CDR1 SGHTA, CDR2 FQGNSA. With 3 bases removed from V and 1 base from J, the gap between germline ends came to 12 bases. This CDR3 region has 15 residues. CDR3 region: CASSFDGQIQETQYF. The CDR3 coding sequence is TGTGCCAGCAGCTTTGACGGACAGATCCAAGAGACCCAGTACTTC.

This clonotype was counted a single time. V gene TRBV15 combines with J gene TRBJ1-6; D is uncertain. The CDR3 has 13 amino acids. V lost 5 bases, J lost 7 bases, and 9 bases lay in between. Germline V gives CDR1 LNHNV, CDR2 YYDKDF (reference sequence). CDR3 sequence: CATSVGMNSPLHF. The CDR3 DNA is TGTGCCACCAGCGTGGGGATGAATTCACCCCTCCACTTT.

This clonotype turned up a few times. The chain is built from TRBV29-1 and TRBJ2-3; D may be TRBD1 (6 bases). CDR3 length equals 13 residues. Deletions cut 0 bases from V and 4 bases from J, with 8 bases between. Germline V gene sequence: CDR1 SQVTM, CDR2 ANQGSEA. The CDR3 bases are TGCAGCGTTGAAGACAGGGGCGCAGATACGCAGTATTTT. Protein product: CSVEDRGADTQYF.

This clonotype was seen only once. The CDR3, as DNA: TGTGCCAGCAGCCCCATCCCGCGGACAGGGAGGTCCTACAATGAGCAGTTCTTC. This gives the protein CASSPIPRTGRSYNEQFF. The rearrangement joins TRBV3-1 to TRBJ2-1; 8 nucleotides line up with TRBD1. With V trimmed by 4 bases and J by 1 base, 12 bases remained unmatched. There are 18 residues in the CDR3. The V gene's germline CDR1 is LGHDT and CDR2 YNNKEL (reference sequence).

The chain couples TRBV4-1 to TRBJ2-5; D is perhaps TRBD2 (6 bases). With 0 bases removed from V and 2 bases from J, the gap between germline ends came to 16 bases. The CDR3 extends over 17 amino acids. Germline V CDR1 and CDR2: MGHRA, YSYEKL. The CDR3 loop is CASSQDYPSGGQETQYF. DNA of the CDR3: TGCGCCAGCAGCCAAGATTATCCCAGCGGAGGGCAAGAGACCCAGTACTTC.

The J gene is TRBJ2-3, the V gene TRBV12-3 or TRBV12-4; 7 nucleotides match TRBD1. The CDR3 is 14 residues long. Trimming cost V 6 bases and J 2 bases; bases outside gene matches: 5. The CDR3 DNA sequence: TGTGCCAGCAGGAGGGGACAGCTCACAGATACGCAGTATTTT. It translates to CASRRGQLTDTQYF.

V and J are TRBV14 and TRBJ2-7, with D unclear. V was trimmed by 1 base and J by 7 bases, leaving 23 bases between them. The germline CDR1 and CDR2 sequences are SGHDN and FVKESK. The CDR3 extends over 17 amino acids. For the CDR3, the DNA is TGTGCCAGCAGCCAAGCGTTTGGGCCCTTTACCGGCAATGAGCAGTACTTC. Residues: CASSQAFGPFTGNEQYF.

J is TRBJ1-2 and V is TRBV3-1; D is unclear. From germline, CDR1 is LGHDT and CDR2 YNNKEL (reference sequence). V was cut by 4 bases and J by 7 bases, with 13 bases left in between. This CDR3 has 13 residues. The CDR3 DNA follows: TGTGCCAGCAGCCCCGGAGTTAGTGGTGGCTACACCTTC. Amino acids: CASSPGVSGGYTF. Variable domain in full (rest from reference TRBV3-1 and TRBJ1-2): DTAVSQTPKYLVTQMGNDKSIKCEQNLGHDTMYWYKQDSKKFLKIMFSYNNKELIINETVPNRFSPKSPDKAHLNLHINSLELGDSAVYFCASSPGVSGGYTFGSGTRLTVV.

The sample holds a few counts of this clonotype. This chain uses TRBV7-2 with TRBJ2-1; D gene unclear. The length of the CDR3 is 13 residues. The V end was cut by 5 bases, the J end by 5 bases, with 10 bases between. The germline CDR1 and CDR2 sequences are SGHTA and FQGNSA. CDR3 nucleotide sequence: TGTGCCAGCAGCCTAGAGAGCCACAATGAGCAGTTCTTC. It yields the protein CASSLESHNEQFF.

The chain joins TRBV10-2 to TRBJ2-7, with TRBD2 matching over 7 bases. The CDR3 runs 14 residues. Trimming at V came to 6 bases and at J to 4 bases, leaving 9 bases not matched to a gene. The germline V gene has CDR1 WSHSY and CDR2 SAAADI. The CDR3 DNA is TGCGCCAGCAGAGGCGGCGGGAGTAGGTACGAGCAGTACTTC. This codes for CASRGGGSRYEQYF.

The rearrangement links TRBV12-3 or TRBV12-4 to TRBJ2-2; TRBD1 is a possible D gene (6 bases). The ends were cut back, 6 bases at V and 5 bases at J, with 16 bases in the middle. This CDR3 spans 15 amino acids. The CDR3 spells CASSKGGHLTGELFF. For the CDR3, the DNA is TGTGCCAGCAGCAAAGGGGGACACTTGACCGGGGAGCTGTTTTTT.

The chain couples TRBV3-1 to TRBJ2-7, with 9 bases aligning to TRBD1. CDR3 length: 16 residues. V shed 3 bases, J shed 7 bases, and the junction held 13 bases outside the gene matches. The germline V gene encodes CDR1 LGHDT and CDR2 YNNKEL (reference sequence). The CDR3 loop is CASSQGTGYGYNEQYF. CDR3 DNA sequence: TGTGCCAGCAGCCAGGGGACAGGGTACGGGTACAATGAGCAGTACTTC.

The rearrangement joins TRBV5-1 to TRBJ2-1; no definite D call. The CDR3 consists of 12 residues. With 4 bases removed from V and 5 bases from J, the gap between germline ends came to 7 bases. The germline CDR1 and CDR2 sequences are SGHRS and YFSETQ. In nucleotides, the CDR3 is TGCGCCAGCAGCCGATCGAACAATGAGCAGTTCTTC. This encodes CASSRSNNEQFF.

The chain employs TRBV29-1 and TRBJ2-3, with D possibly called TRBD1 or TRBD2 (5 bases each). CDR3 size: 13 residues. The V end was cut by 4 bases, the J end by 1 base, with 9 bases between. Germline values: CDR1 SQVTM, CDR2 ANQGSEA. For the CDR3, the DNA is TGCAGCGTTGGTGGGGGTGGCACAGATACGCAGTATTTT. Residues: CSVGGGGTDTQYF.

This chain connects TRBV6-2 or TRBV6-3 to TRBJ2-7; 8 bases are shared with TRBD1. J lost 7 bases, V lost 2 bases, and 13 bases had no gene match. Germline lookup yields CDR1 MNHEY and CDR2 SVGEGT. This CDR3 is built from 16 residues. Here the CDR3 reads CASSYQGDRQLGEQYF. As DNA, the CDR3 is TGTGCCAGCAGTTACCAGGGGGACAGGCAGCTTGGGGAGCAGTACTTC.

The V gene is TRBV21-1, the J gene TRBJ2-3. TRBV21-1 is labeled a pseudogene. The CDR3 contains 16 residues. CDR3 region: CASSKFSEQSTDTQYF. The CDR3, as DNA: TGTGCCAGCAGCAAGTTCTCAGAACAAAGCACAGATACGCAGTATTTT.

This sequence joins TRBV27 and TRBJ2-1; 9 bases match TRBD2. This CDR3 has 16 amino acids. The J segment lost 5 bases and the V segment lost 6 bases, leaving 11 bases of the junction unmatched. Per germline, CDR1 MNHEY and CDR2 SMNVEV (reference sequence). CDR3 region: CASSRPREGIHNEQFF. The CDR3 nucleotides read TGTGCCAGCAGCCGTCCGCGGGAGGGTATTCACAATGAGCAGTTCTTC.

This chain links TRBV4-1 with TRBJ2-7; D not resolved. CDR1 is MGHRA and CDR2 is YSYEKL in the germline V gene. The CDR3 spans 16 residues. V lost 0 bases to trimming and J lost 1 base, with 13 bases between them. The CDR3 bases are TGCGCCAGCAGCCAAGATCGCGGACCCCCTTCCTACGAGCAGTACTTC. Its translation: CASSQDRGPPSYEQYF.

This clonotype was found a few times. The rearrangement links TRBV18 to TRBJ2-3; unclear D gene. This CDR3 spans 13 amino acids. Trimming pared 0 bases from V and 5 bases from J, leaving 6 bases between. Germline V gene data show CDR1 as KGHSH and CDR2 as LQKENI. CDR3 bases: TGTGCCAGCTCACCACCTTCCCTAGATACGCAGTATTTT. Its protein is CASSPPSLDTQYF.

The CDR3 loop reads CASSPGPGYGYTF. The DNA of the CDR3 is TGTGCCAGCAGTCCTGGGCCGGGCTATGGCTACACCTTC. The chain employs TRBV2 and TRBJ1-2; D gene unclear. This CDR3 spans 13 amino acids. Germline assignment: CDR1 SNHLY and CDR2 FYNNEI. V was pared by 5 bases and J by 4 bases, with 11 bases between.

The gene calls are TRBV7-9 and TRBJ1-2; D remains ambiguous. The germline V gene has CDR1 SEHNR and CDR2 FQNEAQ (reference sequence). The CDR3 contains 16 residues. V gave up 2 bases and J gave up 8 bases, with 21 bases separating them. The CDR3 protein is CASSLYPDARRHGYTF. CDR3 in DNA: TGTGCCAGCAGCTTATATCCTGACGCACGTAGACACGGCTACACCTTC. The variable domain in full, with the rest retrieved from reference TRBV7-9 and TRBJ1-2, is DTGVSQNPRHKITKRGQNVTFRCDPISEHNRLYWYRQTLGQGPEFLTYFQNEAQLEKSRLLSDRFSAERPKGSFSTLEIQRTEQGDSAMYLCASSLYPDARRHGYTFGSGTRLTVV.

The chain combines TRBV20-1 with TRBJ2-3; TRBD2 matches at 8 bases. CDR1 DFQATT and CDR2 SNEGSKA come from the germline V gene (reference sequence). The V gene end was trimmed by 1 base and the J gene end by 2 bases; junction bases not matched to a gene: 5. The CDR3 length is 15 residues. The CDR3 DNA is TGCAGTGCTAGAGTAGCGGGACGGCTCACAGATACGCAGTATTTT. Translated, it gives CSARVAGRLTDTQYF.

This chain connects TRBV7-9 to TRBJ2-3; TRBD2 might be the D (7 bases). Germline V CDR1 and CDR2: SEHNR, FQNEAQ (reference sequence). Trimming removed 4 bases from V and 2 bases from J, with 13 bases in between. This CDR3 region has 15 residues. Written as DNA, the CDR3 is TGTGCCAGCAGCTATCCCGGGGGGCTCACAGATACGCAGTATTTT. This translates into CASSYPGGLTDTQYF. Together with reference TRBV7-9 and TRBJ2-3, the CDR3 gives the full variable domain: DTGVSQNPRHKITKRGQNVTFRCDPISEHNRLYWYRQTLGQGPEFLTYFQNEAQLEKSRLLSDRFSAERPKGSFSTLEIQRTEQGDSAMYLCASSYPGGLTDTQYFGPGTRLTVL.